Detailed here is one TCR beta chain. These data are taken from a study of blood T cell repertoires in COVID-19. Whole-study context: The study drew acute and convalescent COVID-19 samples from the United States, Italy and Spain.

How the authors handled the data: Reference gene primer amplification gave estimated nucleated cell counts. Measured with immunoSEQ multiplex PCR; TCRdb has only the in-frame clones, and not every one. Clone size and the V and J calls come from that table; the DNA yielded D and trimming. The profile shows about 150,000 clones, about four fifths of them singletons. The V end was cut by 2 bases, the J end by 4 bases, with 3 bases between. Looked up from germline, CDR1 is SGHNT and CDR2 is YENEEA. CDR3 length: 12 amino acids. The chain uses TRBV11-3 and TRBJ2-1, with D hard to call. This clonotype was sampled from a woman of 80 years or more with acute or convalescent COVID-19. The specimen sequenced was peripheral blood. CDR3 sequence reads: CASSLQYNEQFF. The CDR3 coding sequence is TGTGCCAGCAGCTTACAGTACAATGAGCAGTTCTTC.